This T cell receptor (beta chain) was sequenced in a study of blood T cells in healthy people across ages. Regarding this clonotype: Its antigen is unknown.

The CDR3 totals 19 residues. Germline assignment: CDR1 SGHTA and CDR2 FQGTGA. Study findings and constraints: Age showed a roughly linear inverse relationship with TCR beta diversity per million T cells. Unsorted PBMC input precluded a conclusive naive versus antigen-experienced comparison. Naive CD4+ cells and diversity were both higher in long-lived donors than in aged donors.

Sample-barcoded 5' priming and a J-beta primer mix drove a second PCR of about 6 to 12 cycles. No fewer than 2.5 million CDR3-containing paired-end reads came from each sample. TCRdb analysed the 5' RACE reads with MiXCR anew, one entry per CDR3 protein. The data show hundreds of thousands of distinct CDR3 sequences, approximately 49% seen once. The sample was blood. This receptor was taken from a man aged 25 to 40 in good health. V usage is TRBV7-3 and J usage is TRBJ2-4, with D possibly being TRBD1 or TRBD2 (5 bases each). The J call is doubtful: the DNA matches TRBJ2-7 better. This chain's CDR3 is CASSLTRGYRPPANYEQYF. In DNA, the CDR3 is TGTGCCAGCAGCTTAACGAGGGGCTATCGGCCTCCCGCAAACTACGAGCAGTACTTC.